The entry below describes one T cell receptor (beta chain). TCRdb's table, derived via immunoSEQ multiplex PCR, lists solely in-frame clones and lacks some. The sample holds around 88,000 clones; roughly nine tenths are singletons and the top ten take 2.5% to 3%. The sample comes from a study of T cell changes during pregnancy in multiple sclerosis. The germline gives CDR1 MDHEN, CDR2 SYDVKM. This CDR3 contains 14 residues. With 2 bases removed from V and 4 bases from J, the gap between germline ends came to 10 bases. The receptor comes from a female donor with multiple sclerosis, enrolled in a pregnancy study. Material: peripheral blood, obtained in the first trimester of pregnancy. The rearrangement uses TRBV28 and TRBJ2-3; a weak D match, TRBD1 (5 bases). CDR3 nucleotides: TGTGCCAGCAGTTTAGGTATAGGGGCAGATACGCAGTATTTT. Protein: CASSLGIGADTQYF.